This is a list of T cell receptor beta chains from one sample in a study of blood T cell repertoires in COVID-19. Sequenced by immunoSEQ multiplex PCR; TCRdb stores in-frame clones only, minus some. The sample has about 95,000 clones, around 80% seen once. Sequenced: peripheral blood. All receptors come from a human donor in a cohort sampled during active COVID-19. Both conserved end residues are part of each CDR3. Each record gives: V gene, clone size, J gene, D gene, CDR3 DNA, CDR3 protein. The D gene is left open where the match is weak. Size is omitted from some rows. Given values are once, few, many or a class for expanded clones.

>TRBV11-2|-|TRBJ2-3|-
TGTGCCAGCAGCCGCCACTTTGCTACTAGCACAGATACGCAGTATTTT
CASSRHFATSTDTQYF
>TRBV5-4|-|TRBJ1-4|-
TGTGCCAGCAGCTATGGCCGGGGGTTTAATGAAAAACTGTTTTTT
CASSYGRGFNEKLFF
>TRBV7-8|once|TRBJ2-5|-
TGTGCCAGCGTCAGAGGGCTTCTCCAAGAGACCCAGTACTTC
CASVRGLLQETQYF
>TRBV5-5|-|TRBJ1-6|-
TGTGCCAGCAGCTTATTGGCGGGGTTCTATAATTCACCCCTCCACTTT
CASSLLAGFYNSPLHF
>TRBV5-6|-|TRBJ1-2|TRBD1
TGTGCCAGCAGCTTCCGGGACAGGACTAAGAATGGCTACACCTTC
CASSFRDRTKNGYTF
>TRBV4-3|-|TRBJ2-5|-
TGCGCCAGCAGCCAGGACCGGGGAACCGGGGAGACCCAGTACTTC
CASSQDRGTGETQYF
>TRBV5-6|-|TRBJ2-1|-
TGTGCCAGTGGAGGCCCGAGCTCCTACAATGAGCAGTTCTTC
CASGGPSSYNEQFF
>TRBV3-1/TRBV3-2|-|TRBJ2-5|-
TGTGCCAGCAGCCAAGATATTACTAGGGTGCAAGAGACCCAGTACTTC
CASSQDITRVQETQYF
>TRBV5-1|-|TRBJ1-4|-
TGCGCCAGCAGATCCGGCCTACAGAAGGGGGAAAAACTGTTTTTT
CASRSGLQKGEKLFF
>TRBV7-9|-|TRBJ1-3|TRBD1
TGTGCCAGCAGATCCGACAGGGTAGGAAACACCATATATTTT
CASRSDRVGNTIYF
>TRBV19|-|TRBJ1-4|-
TGTGCCAGTAGTATAGGGCTTCAGGGCGGACGAAAACTGTTTTTT
CASSIGLQGGRKLFF
>TRBV18|-|TRBJ2-5|TRBD1
TGTGCCAGCTCCCTGACAGGGGTAGAGACCCAGTACTTC
CASSLTGVETQYF
>TRBV7-6|-|TRBJ1-2|-
TGTGCCAGCAGCTTAGGGCAGGGGCAAAATGGCTACACCTTC
CASSLGQGQNGYTF
>TRBV9|-|TRBJ1-2|TRBD1
TGTGCCAGCAGCGATCCTACAGGGGCAGGTGACTATGGCTACACCTTC
CASSDPTGAGDYGYTF
>TRBV21-1|-|TRBJ1-3|-
TGTGCCAGCAGCGCCAGACCGACAACAGGGACAGGTGGGAACACCATATATTTT
CASSARPTTGTGGNTIYF
>TRBV11-2|-|TRBJ1-2|-
TGTGCCAGCAGCTTAGAGCGGTTTGGCGGCTACACCTTC
CASSLERFGGYTF
>TRBV25-1|-|TRBJ2-1|-
TGTGCCAGCAGTTCTCCCAGGGGAGCAGGGTCTGAGCAGTTCTTC
CASSSPRGAGSEQFF
>TRBV10-1|-|TRBJ2-6|TRBD2
TGCGCCAGCAGTGAGTCACTAGCGGGAGGGCCTGGGGCCAACGTCCTGACTTTC
CASSESLAGGPGANVLTF
>TRBV11-2|-|TRBJ1-1|-
TGTGCCAGCAGCATGAGAGGGGGAATCGGCACTGAAGCTTTCTTT
CASSMRGGIGTEAFF
>TRBV7-9|many|TRBJ1-2|-
TGTGCCAGCAGCTTATCCCAGGGTTTTGACTATGGCTACACCTTC
CASSLSQGFDYGYTF
>TRBV5-1|-|TRBJ2-3|TRBD2
TGCGCCAGCAGCACGACTAGCGGGAGCACAGATACGCAGTATTTT
CASSTTSGSTDTQYF
>TRBV27|-|TRBJ2-2|-
TGTGCCAGCAGTTTATCGAGGTACACCGGGGAGCTGTTTTTT
CASSLSRYTGELFF
>TRBV28|-|TRBJ2-5|-
TGTGCCAGCAGCACCGGTAGGGGGTATGCGGAGACCCAGTACTTC
CASSTGRGYAETQYF
>TRBV6-1|-|TRBJ2-3|-
TGTGCCAGCAGTGAAGGGGGCGGCACAGATACGCAGTATTTT
CASSEGGGTDTQYF
>TRBV7-2|-|TRBJ1-6|-
TGTGCCAGCAGCTACCGGGAGATCAGAAGTTCACCCCTCCACTTT
CASSYREIRSSPLHF
>TRBV5-1|-|TRBJ2-7|-
TGCGCCAGCAGCTTGGTTACAACCTACGAGCAGTACTTC
CASSLVTTYEQYF
>TRBV7-6|few|TRBJ1-1|-
TGTGCCAGCAGTTCCGGAGCGAACACTGAAGCTTTCTTT
CASSSGANTEAFF
>TRBV28|-|TRBJ2-7|TRBD1
TGTGCCAGCAGCCAAGGACAGGGGAAATACGAGCAGTACTTC
CASSQGQGKYEQYF
>TRBV29-1|once|TRBJ2-3|TRBD2
TGCAGCGTTGAAGATCAGGTACTAGCGGGTGATACGCAGTATTTT
CSVEDQVLAGDTQYF
>TRBV2|few|TRBJ2-4|TRBD2
TGTGCCAGCAGTGAAGGAAACGCGGGAGGGAGACTTCTAGCCAAAAACATTCAGTACTTC
CASSEGNAGGRLLAKNIQYF
>TRBV7-9|-|TRBJ1-3|-
TGTGCCAGCAGCTTAGGGGACTTACCGGGAAACACCATATATTTT
CASSLGDLPGNTIYF
>TRBV7-2|few|TRBJ1-6|TRBD1
TGTGCCAGCAGCTTAGGACCCCACAGGGGATACAATTCACCCCTCCACTTT
CASSLGPHRGYNSPLHF